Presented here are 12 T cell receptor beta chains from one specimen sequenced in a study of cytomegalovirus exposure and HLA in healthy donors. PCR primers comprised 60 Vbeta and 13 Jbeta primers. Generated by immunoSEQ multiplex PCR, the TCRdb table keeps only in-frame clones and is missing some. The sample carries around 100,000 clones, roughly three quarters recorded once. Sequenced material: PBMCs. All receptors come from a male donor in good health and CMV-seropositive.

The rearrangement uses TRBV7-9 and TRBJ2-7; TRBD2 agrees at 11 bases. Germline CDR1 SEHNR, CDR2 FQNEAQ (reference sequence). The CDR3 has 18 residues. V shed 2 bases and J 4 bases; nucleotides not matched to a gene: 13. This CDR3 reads CASSLKTPPGLAVYEQYF. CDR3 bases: TGTGCCAGCAGCTTAAAAACCCCCCCGGGACTAGCGGTTTACGAGCAGTACTTC.

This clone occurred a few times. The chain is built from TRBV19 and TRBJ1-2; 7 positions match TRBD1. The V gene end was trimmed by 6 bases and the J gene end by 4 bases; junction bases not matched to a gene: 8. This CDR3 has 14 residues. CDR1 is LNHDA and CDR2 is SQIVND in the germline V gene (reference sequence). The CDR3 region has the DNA TGTGCCAGTAGGATTAACAGGGGTCTCTATGGCTACACCTTC. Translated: CASRINRGLYGYTF.

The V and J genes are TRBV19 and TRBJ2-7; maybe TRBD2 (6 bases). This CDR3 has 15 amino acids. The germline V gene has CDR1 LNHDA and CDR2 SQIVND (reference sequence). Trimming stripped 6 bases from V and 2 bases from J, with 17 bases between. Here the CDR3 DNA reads TGTGCCAGTAGCCGCCCCGGGACTCATACCTACGAGCAGTACTTC. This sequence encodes CASSRPGTHTYEQYF.

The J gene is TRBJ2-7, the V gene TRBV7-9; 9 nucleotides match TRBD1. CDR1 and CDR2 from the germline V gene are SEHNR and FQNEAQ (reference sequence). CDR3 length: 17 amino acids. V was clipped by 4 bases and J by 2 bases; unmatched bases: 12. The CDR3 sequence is CASSSTTGTGRPYEQYF. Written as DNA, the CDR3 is TGTGCCAGCAGCTCCACCACCGGGACAGGGAGGCCCTACGAGCAGTACTTC.

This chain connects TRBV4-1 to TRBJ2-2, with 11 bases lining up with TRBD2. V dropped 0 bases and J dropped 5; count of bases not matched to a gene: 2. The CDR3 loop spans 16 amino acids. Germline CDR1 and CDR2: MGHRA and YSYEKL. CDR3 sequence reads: CASSQDIAGGTGELFF. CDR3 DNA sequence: TGCGCCAGCAGCCAAGATATAGCGGGAGGGACCGGGGAGCTGTTTTTT.

The CDR3, as DNA: TGTGCCAGCAGTTCTCTTGACAGGGATAGTCAGCCCCAGCATTTT. Translated, it gives CASSSLDRDSQPQHF. V gene TRBV28 combines with J gene TRBJ1-5, with 7 positions matching TRBD1. Germline CDR1 MDHEN, CDR2 SYDVKM. The CDR3 is 15 residues long. J gave up 6 bases and V 4 bases, and 9 bases lay outside the gene matches. Filled out from reference TRBV28 and TRBJ1-5, the complete variable domain reads DVKVTQSSRYLVKRTGEKVFLECVQDMDHENMFWYRQDPGLGLRLIYFSYDVKMKEKGDIPEGYSVSREKKERFSLILESASTNQTSMYLCASSSLDRDSQPQHFGDGTRLSIL.

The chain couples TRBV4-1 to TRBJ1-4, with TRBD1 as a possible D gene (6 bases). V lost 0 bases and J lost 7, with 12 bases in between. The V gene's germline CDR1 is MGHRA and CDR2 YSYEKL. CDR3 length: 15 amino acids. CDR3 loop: CASSQEGGAIEKLFF. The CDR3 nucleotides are TGCGCCAGCAGCCAAGAGGGGGGGGCAATTGAAAAACTGTTTTTT.

The CDR3 bases are TGCGCCAGCAGCCCGGAAGGACAGGGCAATCAGCCCCAGCATTTT. It codes for CASSPEGQGNQPQHF. This chain joins TRBV5-1 and TRBJ1-5, with 7 positions matching TRBD1. The CDR3 covers 15 residues. The V gene end was trimmed by 4 bases and the J gene end by 2 bases; junction bases not matched to a gene: 6. Germline V gene data show CDR1 as SGHRS and CDR2 as YFSETQ. The variable domain in full, with the rest retrieved from reference TRBV5-1 and TRBJ1-5, is KAGVTQTPRYLIKTRGQQVTLSCSPISGHRSVSWYQQTPGQGLQFLFEYFSETQRNKGNFPGRFSGRQFSNSRSEMNVSTLELGDSALYLCASSPEGQGNQPQHFGDGTRLSIL.

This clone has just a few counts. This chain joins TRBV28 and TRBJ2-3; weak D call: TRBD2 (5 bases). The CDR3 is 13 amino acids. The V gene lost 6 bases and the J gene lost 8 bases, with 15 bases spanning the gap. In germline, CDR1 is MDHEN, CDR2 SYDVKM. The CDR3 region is CASRDRVRGTQYF. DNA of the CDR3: TGTGCCAGCAGAGATCGGGTTCGGGGTACGCAGTATTTT.

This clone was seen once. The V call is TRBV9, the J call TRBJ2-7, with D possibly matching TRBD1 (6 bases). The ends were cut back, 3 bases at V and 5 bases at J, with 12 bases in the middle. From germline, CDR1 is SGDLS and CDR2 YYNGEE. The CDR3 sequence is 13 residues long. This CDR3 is CASSGIRGNEQYF. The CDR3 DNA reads TGTGCCAGCAGCGGAATAAGGGGGAACGAGCAGTACTTC.

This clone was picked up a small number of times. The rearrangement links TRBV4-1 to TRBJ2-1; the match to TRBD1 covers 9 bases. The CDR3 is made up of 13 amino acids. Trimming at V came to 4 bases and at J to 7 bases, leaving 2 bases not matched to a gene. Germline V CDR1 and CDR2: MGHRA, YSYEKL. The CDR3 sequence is CASSRGQGNEQFF. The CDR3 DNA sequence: TGCGCCAGCAGCCGAGGACAGGGGAATGAGCAGTTCTTC.

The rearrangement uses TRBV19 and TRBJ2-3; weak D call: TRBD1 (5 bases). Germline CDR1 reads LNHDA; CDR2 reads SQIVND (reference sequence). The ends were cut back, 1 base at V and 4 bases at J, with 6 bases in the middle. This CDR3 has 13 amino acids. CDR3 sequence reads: CASSIGGPDTQYF. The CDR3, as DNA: TGTGCCAGTAGTATAGGGGGCCCAGATACGCAGTATTTT.